One sample yielded the 15 T cell receptor beta chains listed below, sequenced in a study of PD-1 blockade in mismatch repair-deficient tumors. Assay: immunoSEQ multiplex PCR; the TCRdb copy retains only in-frame clones and omits some. The profile shows more than 90,000 clones, over 60% of them singletons. Specimen: peripheral blood, collected approximately 14 months after starting pembrolizumab. The receptors originated from an adult with mismatch repair-deficient cancer.

The chain recombines TRBV7-9 with TRBJ2-1; TRBD2 might be the D (5 bases). Germline lookup yields CDR1 SEHNR and CDR2 FQNEAQ (reference sequence). Trimming stripped 1 base from V and 7 bases from J, with 11 bases between. The CDR3 runs to 14 residues. The CDR3 region has the DNA TGTGCCAGCAGCTTAGAAAGTAGGAGGAATGAGCAGTTCTTC. Translating gives CASSLESRRNEQFF.

The rearrangement links TRBV4-1 to TRBJ2-3; D is unresolved. CDR1 and CDR2 from the germline V gene are MGHRA and YSYEKL. The V end was cut by 4 bases, the J end by 2 bases, with 13 bases between. The CDR3 is made up of 15 amino acids. CDR3 amino acids: CASSRLGSSTDTQYF. Here the CDR3 DNA reads TGCGCCAGCAGCCGCCTGGGATCTTCCACAGATACGCAGTATTTT.

This clone appeared a few times. The same CDR3 can be traced to other DNA sequences in this sample. V usage is TRBV18 and J usage is TRBJ2-7; D remains unclear. The ends were cut back, 2 bases at V and 3 bases at J, with 8 bases in the middle. Germline V gene sequence: CDR1 KGHSH, CDR2 LQKENI. This CDR3 region has 13 residues. CDR3 loop: CASSPGSDYEQYF. CDR3 DNA: TGTGCCAGCTCACCAGGCAGTGACTACGAGCAGTACTTC.

V usage is TRBV19 and J usage is TRBJ2-5; 8 positions match TRBD1. The CDR3 runs 15 residues. The V gene's germline CDR1 is LNHDA and CDR2 SQIVND (reference sequence). V dropped 5 bases and J dropped 5; count of bases not matched to a gene: 10. The CDR3: CASSSRDRRRETQYF. In nucleotides, the CDR3 is TGTGCCAGTAGTTCTCGGGACAGGAGAAGGGAGACCCAGTACTTC.

The rearrangement joins TRBV11-2 to TRBJ2-2; maybe TRBD1 (5 bases). The CDR3 runs to 16 residues. Germline loops: CDR1 SGHAT, CDR2 FQNNGV. The V end was cut by 0 bases, the J end by 4 bases, with 12 bases between. The CDR3 is CASSLEGQGLTGELFF. DNA for the CDR3: TGTGCCAGCAGCTTAGAAGGCCAGGGTCTCACCGGGGAGCTGTTTTTT.

The chain recombines TRBV6-5 with TRBJ2-7; D is undetermined. The length of the CDR3 is 12 residues. Germline assignment: CDR1 MNHEY and CDR2 SVGAGI. Trimming left V 6 bases short and J 4 bases short, with 10 bases between. The CDR3 loop reads CASRSERYEQYF. DNA of the CDR3: TGTGCCAGCAGGTCAGAGAGGTACGAGCAGTACTTC.

This clone was observed a handful of times. The rearrangement uses TRBV9 and TRBJ1-5; D possibly corresponds to TRBD1 (5 bases). The ends were cut back, 4 bases at V and 1 base at J, with 12 bases in the middle. CDR3 length: 15 amino acids. The germline V gene has CDR1 SGDLS and CDR2 YYNGEE. CDR3 sequence (DNA): TGTGCCAGCAGCCTCGAAGGGGCGAGCAATCAGCCCCAGCATTTT. It encodes CASSLEGASNQPQHF.

The CDR3 DNA follows: TGTGCCAGCAGCTTGGGGTTTTTCCAGGGCGGACAGGCCAAATATCAGCCCCAGCATTTT. Amino acid sequence: CASSLGFFQGGQAKYQPQHF. The rearrangement joins TRBV5-8 to TRBJ1-5; 7 bases match TRBD1. The ends lost 0 bases at V and 5 bases at J; junction bases unmatched: 20. CDR1 SGHTS and CDR2 YDEGEE come from the germline V gene. The CDR3 is 20 residues long. The full variable domain, with the rest looked up from reference TRBV5-8 and TRBJ1-5, is EAGVTQSPTHLIKTRGQQATLRCSPISGHTSVYWYQQALGLGLQFLLWYDEGEERNRGNFPPRFSGRQFPNYSSELNVNALELEDSALYLCASSLGFFQGGQAKYQPQHFGDGTRLSIL.

The V gene is TRBV27, the J gene TRBJ2-7; perhaps TRBD2 as D (7 bases). Trimming cost V 5 bases and J 5 bases, with 22 bases left between them. The CDR3 has 16 amino acids. Germline V gene sequence: CDR1 MNHEY, CDR2 SMNVEV (reference sequence). The CDR3 loop reads CASSIGGGPSWNEQYF. CDR3 in DNA: TGTGCCAGCAGTATCGGCGGGGGCCCCAGTTGGAACGAGCAGTACTTC.

CDR3 DNA: TGTGCCAGCAGCCTACTAGCCCACAATGAGCAGTTCTTC. Translated, it gives CASSLLAHNEQFF. The gene calls are TRBV7-6 and TRBJ2-1, with a tentative D call TRBD2 (6 bases). The germline CDR1 and CDR2 sequences are SGHVS and FNYEAQ. The V and J ends lost 5 bases and 5 bases respectively, with 10 bases between them. This CDR3 has 13 residues.

The V gene is TRBV9, the J gene TRBJ2-1; no reliable D call. The CDR3 has 14 residues. Trimming left V 0 bases short and J 9 bases short, with 13 bases between. Germline CDR1 SGDLS, CDR2 YYNGEE. CDR3 DNA: TGTGCCAGCAGCGTAGACCCCTTGCGGAGTGAGCAGTTCTTC. Protein sequence: CASSVDPLRSEQFF.

The rearrangement links TRBV9 to TRBJ2-3; no clear D. The CDR3 has 15 residues. Looked up from germline, CDR1 is SGDLS and CDR2 is YYNGEE. Between the trimmed V and J ends, which lost 2 bases and 4 bases, there was a span of 14 bases. CDR3 nucleotides: TGTGCCAGCAGCGTTAGGACCGCAGCACCAGATACGCAGTATTTT. Its protein is CASSVRTAAPDTQYF. The full variable domain, in which reference TRBV9 and TRBJ2-3 provide the parts outside the CDR3, is DSGVTQTPKHLITATGQRVTLRCSPRSGDLSVYWYQQSLDQGLQFLIQYYNGEERAKGNILERFSAQQFPDLHSELNLSSLELGDSALYFCASSVRTAAPDTQYFGPGTRLTVL.

This clone was seen at least ten times. The chain has TRBV28 and TRBJ1-2; D is ambiguous. This CDR3 region has 11 residues. CDR1 is MDHEN and CDR2 is SYDVKM in the germline V gene. Trimming took off 6 bases at V and 5 bases at J, with 7 bases between the two ends. In DNA form, the CDR3 reads TGTGCCAGCAGCCGGGGATATGGCTACACCTTC. Residues: CASSRGYGYTF.

The DNA for the CDR3 is TGTGCCAGCAGCTTATTGGCTTGGGACGAGCAGTACTTC. Translation: CASSLLAWDEQYF. The V and J genes are TRBV7-6 and TRBJ2-7; D is unclear. This CDR3 is built from 13 residues. Trimming cost V 2 bases and J 5 bases, with 10 bases left between them. Germline-derived CDR1 and CDR2 are SGHVS and FNYEAQ.

This clone appeared once. CDR3 sequence reads: CASSIQGGGRAYEQYF. The CDR3 bases are TGTGCCAGTAGTATCCAAGGGGGCGGGAGGGCCTACGAGCAGTACTTC. This rearrangement joins TRBV19 to TRBJ2-7; TRBD2 aligns across 9 bases. Germline V CDR1 and CDR2: LNHDA, SQIVND (reference sequence). J gave up 2 bases and V 3 bases, and 8 bases lay outside the gene matches. The CDR3 is 16 amino acids.